The 23 T cell receptor beta chains presented below share a single source sample, sequenced in a study of regulatory T cells in long-lasting Graves disease. Both iRepertoire HTBI primers and Arm-PCR of CDR3 regions were used to build the TCR beta libraries. TCRdb re-analysed the multiplex PCR reads in MiXCR, keeping a single row per CDR3 protein. The repertoire holds 400,000 to 500,000 distinct CDR3 sequences, with under 25% as singletons. As for time point: persistent/refractory GD, antithyroid drugs over 5 years with positive TRAb. PBMCs were the source of the RNA used for TCR sequencing. The specimen was peripheral blood mononuclear cells (PBMCs), collected when the disease was refractory, from a patient treated with antithyroid drugs. These receptors came from a female donor with Graves disease.

A remark on this clonotype: A junction end diverges from the germline sequence, so it may reflect a read error. The chain carries TRBV7-2 and TRBJ1-1; D gene uncertain. The germline gives CDR1 SGHTA, CDR2 FQGNSA. The CDR3 runs to 14 residues. The DNA of the CDR3 is TGCGCCAGCAGCCAAGCGGTATTGGGCACTGAAGCTTTCTTT. It yields the protein CASSQAVLGTEAFF.

This clonotype was found many times. The genes are TRBV7-9 and TRBJ2-5; 12 bases align to TRBD1. Germline values: CDR1 SEHNR, CDR2 FQNEAQ (reference sequence). The CDR3 is 15 amino acids. The V segment lost 3 bases and the J segment 5 bases; nucleotides outside the gene matches: 4. CDR3 DNA sequence: TGTGCCAGCAGCTTTGGGACAGGGGGCGTTGAGACCCAGTACTTC. As protein: CASSFGTGGVETQYF.

This clonotype showed up just a few times. The chain has TRBV5-1 and TRBJ1-1; 10 nucleotides agree with TRBD1. The V gene's germline CDR1 is SGHRS and CDR2 YFSETQ. The CDR3 runs to 15 residues. The V and J ends lost 3 bases and 11 bases, in that order; junction bases with no gene match: 13. The CDR3 sequence is CASSSQLTGGLDAFF. Here the CDR3 DNA reads TGCGCCAGCAGCTCCCAATTGACAGGGGGCTTAGACGCTTTCTTT.

This clonotype was recorded many times. The V gene is TRBV7-2, the J gene TRBJ1-2; D uncertain. The CDR3 has 13 residues. The germline gives CDR1 SGHTA, CDR2 FQGNSA. The V gene lost 1 base and the J gene lost 8 bases, with 11 bases spanning the gap. The CDR3 DNA reads as TGTGCCAGCAGCTTAGAGGCGACAAGGGGCTACACCTTC. Translated: CASSLEATRGYTF.

Only a few counts were recorded for this clonotype. The J gene is TRBJ2-1, the V gene TRBV12-3 or TRBV12-4; 7 bases map to TRBD2. Trimming at V came to 3 bases and at J to 2 bases, leaving 4 bases not matched to a gene. This CDR3 has 15 amino acids. The CDR3 spells CASSFRDYPYNEQFF. The CDR3 DNA reads TGTGCCAGCAGTTTCCGGGACTACCCCTACAATGAGCAGTTCTTC.

This clonotype has more than one count but fewer than ten. The V and J genes are TRBV6-1 and TRBJ2-5; maybe TRBD1 (5 bases). V gave up 8 bases and J gave up 4 bases, with 11 bases separating them. CDR1 and CDR2 from the germline V gene are MNHNS and SASEGT. This CDR3 has 12 residues. DNA for the CDR3: TGTGCCAGCGGTAGGGGCGTAGAGACCCAGTACTTC. Protein: CASGRGVETQYF.

The chain couples TRBV3-2 to TRBJ2-7. TRBV3-2 is reported as a pseudogene. The CDR3 spans 17 residues. In DNA, the CDR3 is TGTGCCAGCAGCCAAGATGTACGTTTTGCCGATTCCTACGAGCAGTACTTC. Protein sequence: CASSQDVRFADSYEQYF.

This clonotype was detected ten times or more. The chain has TRBV29-1 and TRBJ2-5, with D uncertain. V shed 6 bases and J shed 4 bases, with 15 bases lying between them. The V gene's germline CDR1 is SQVTM and CDR2 ANQGSEA. This CDR3 is built from 13 residues. The CDR3 nucleotides read TGCAGCGTCGCCCTACTCCTTGGAGAGACCCAGTACTTC. This codes for CSVALLLGETQYF.

This clonotype occurred many times. The CDR3 here is CASSPATVLYGYTF. CDR3 DNA sequence: TGTGCCAGCAGCCCCGCAACAGTACTATATGGCTACACCTTC. The J gene is TRBJ1-2, the V gene TRBV28, with unresolved D. The CDR3 loop spans 14 amino acids. Trimming took 6 bases from V and 5 from J, leaving 16 bases between them. Germline assignment: CDR1 MDHEN and CDR2 SYDVKM.

This clonotype has at least ten counts. The chain combines TRBV9 with TRBJ1-4; 10 bases fit TRBD1. J lost 7 bases, V lost 3 bases, and 9 bases had no gene match. The CDR3 runs 16 residues. CDR1 is SGDLS, CDR2 YYNGEE, per germline. CDR3 in amino acids: CASSASPGQGIEKLFF. The CDR3 DNA follows: TGTGCCAGCAGCGCATCTCCGGGACAGGGGATTGAAAAACTGTTTTTT.

This chain links TRBV5-1 with TRBJ2-7; D might be TRBD1 (6 bases). Deletions cut 4 bases from V and 3 bases from J, with 11 bases between. The V gene's germline CDR1 is SGHRS and CDR2 YFSETQ. The CDR3 consists of 13 residues. DNA for the CDR3: TGCGCCAGCAGCGCCAACAGGGACTACGAGCAGTACTTC. It codes for CASSANRDYEQYF.

A few counts support this clonotype. This chain uses TRBV7-2 with TRBJ2-2; D is possibly TRBD1 or TRBD2 (5 bases each). This CDR3 comprises 16 residues. CDR1 and CDR2 (germline): SGHTA, FQGNSA. V lost 3 bases to trimming and J lost 0 bases, with 11 bases between them. The CDR3 reads CASSFRGTANTGELFF. The CDR3 nucleotides are TGTGCCAGCAGCTTCCGAGGGACGGCGAACACCGGGGAGCTGTTTTTT.

Here the CDR3 DNA reads TGCAGCGTTAATGACAGAACGGCGGGGTACGAGCAGTACTTC. Translation: CSVNDRTAGYEQYF. J is TRBJ2-7 and V is TRBV29-1; weak D call: TRBD2 (6 bases). From germline, CDR1 is SQVTM and CDR2 ANQGSEA. The CDR3 spans 14 residues. Trimming removed 5 bases at V and 4 bases at J, with 18 bases between.

A word on this clonotype: The junction departs from germline at one end; a sequencing error may be responsible. The V gene is TRBV30, the J gene TRBJ1-1; weak D call: TRBD1 (6 bases). The CDR3 covers 15 residues. Germline CDR1 is GTSNPN and CDR2 is SVGIG (reference sequence). The CDR3 sequence: CAWGGLGPDNTEASF. The CDR3 DNA reads TGTGCCTGGGGGGGGCTGGGGCCCGATAACACTGAAGCTTCCTTT.

On this clonotype: A much larger clone is a single base away; this may be a read error. The CDR3 is CASSPFGQGDTGAFF. Here the CDR3 DNA reads TGTGCCAGCAGCCCTTTCGGACAGGGCGACACTGGAGCTTTCTTT. The J gene is TRBJ1-1, the V gene TRBV11-3; 8 bases match TRBD1. Germline V gene lookup returns CDR1 SGHNT and CDR2 YENEEA. The CDR3 is made up of 15 amino acids.

This clonotype was observed a few times. V usage is TRBV15 and J usage is TRBJ2-2, with 10 bases fitting TRBD2. Germline CDR1 is LNHNV and CDR2 is YYDKDF (reference sequence). The CDR3 is 18 amino acids. V lost 4 bases to trimming and J lost 6 bases; unmatched junction nucleotides: 14. The CDR3, as DNA: TGTGCCACCAGCACAAGGACTAGCGGAGGATTAGGCGCCGGGGAGCTGTTTTTT. Its protein product is CATSTRTSGGLGAGELFF.

The V and J genes are TRBV5-1 and TRBJ1-2; D call uncertain. The length of the CDR3 is 12 residues. Germline V gene data show CDR1 as SGHRS and CDR2 as YFSETQ. Trimming took off 0 bases at V and 8 bases at J, with 8 bases between the two ends. The CDR3 loop is CASSLDPGGYTF. CDR3 DNA: TGCGCCAGCAGCTTGGATCCGGGGGGCTACACCTTC.

There are a few counts of this clonotype. The rearrangement joins TRBV5-1 to TRBJ1-1, with D possibly being TRBD1 (5 bases). Trimming took 4 bases from V and 4 from J, leaving 20 bases between them. Germline-derived CDR1 and CDR2 are SGHRS and YFSETQ. The CDR3 length is 16 residues. CDR3 protein: CASSRRMGGLGTEAFF. In DNA, the CDR3 is TGCGCCAGCAGCCGACGAATGGGGGGTCTGGGCACTGAAGCTTTCTTT.

Many counts were recorded for this clonotype. The chain joins TRBV20-1 to TRBJ2-5, with 14 bases fitting TRBD2. V was pared by 3 bases and J by 8 bases, with 5 bases of the junction left unmatched. The CDR3 extends over 14 amino acids. Germline CDR1 DFQATT, CDR2 SNEGSKA (reference sequence). For the CDR3, the DNA is TGCAGTGCTAGCGGGACTAGCGGGAGAGGAACCCAGTACTTC. Protein sequence: CSASGTSGRGTQYF.

This clonotype was seen repeatedly, ten times or more. The chain carries TRBV2 and TRBJ1-3; no definite D call. This CDR3 region has 13 residues. V gave up 4 bases and J gave up 6 bases, with 10 bases separating them. Per germline, CDR1 SNHLY and CDR2 FYNNEI. CDR3 nucleotides: TGTGCCAGCAGTGGTGGGAACTTAAACACCATATATTTT. It specifies CASSGGNLNTIYF.

This clonotype was found many times. The chain joins TRBV28 to TRBJ2-5; 7 nucleotides line up with TRBD2. Trimming at V came to 5 bases and at J to 0 bases, leaving 9 bases not matched to a gene. CDR3 length: 16 residues. Germline V lookup: CDR1 MDHEN, CDR2 SYDVKM. The CDR3 sequence is CASSPPGLADQETQYF. CDR3 in DNA: TGTGCCAGCAGTCCCCCGGGCCTAGCGGACCAAGAGACCCAGTACTTC. Full variable domain (rest looked up from reference TRBV28 and TRBJ2-5): DVKVTQSSRYLVKRTGEKVFLECVQDMDHENMFWYRQDPGLGLRLIYFSYDVKMKEKGDIPEGYSVSREKKERFSLILESASTNQTSMYLCASSPPGLADQETQYFGPGTRLLVL.

On this clonotype itself: A much larger clonotype is one base distant, so this may be a read error. The rearrangement links TRBV28 to TRBJ2-6, with D unclear. The CDR3 sequence is 21 residues long. Germline V gene lookup returns CDR1 MDHEN and CDR2 SYDVKM. With 3 bases removed from V and 1 base from J, the gap between germline ends came to 25 bases. CDR3 in DNA: TGTGCCAGCAGTTTTTACCGGGCCAAAGCTGGTGCTTGGTCTGGGGCCAACGTCCTGACTTTC. It yields the protein CASSFYRAKAGAWSGANVLTF.

The chain couples TRBV19 to TRBJ1-1, with 9 bases identical to TRBD1. Germline loops: CDR1 LNHDA, CDR2 SQIVND (reference sequence). V shed 4 bases, J shed 6 bases, and the junction held 6 bases outside the gene matches. This CDR3 is 14 amino acids long. The DNA of the CDR3 is TGTGCCAGTAGTACACAGGGGGCGCTTGCTGAAGCTTTCTTT. Protein sequence: CASSTQGALAEAFF. Variable domain in full (rest from reference TRBV19 and TRBJ1-1): DGGITQSPKYLFRKEGQNVTLSCEQNLNHDAMYWYRQDPGQGLRLIYYSQIVNDFQKGDIAEGYSVSREKKESFPLTVTSAQKNPTAFYLCASSTQGALAEAFFGQGTRLTVV.